This T cell receptor beta chain was identified in a study of blood T cell repertoires in COVID-19 (dated by TCRdb to 2020 to 2021). Background on the whole study: Collaborator samples came from the United States, Italy and Spain and covered acute and convalescent phases of COVID-19. The dataset comprised deeply sampled blood TCRbeta repertoires from subjects exposed to, actively infected with, or recovered from COVID-19. Where HLA class I and class II types were available, the types were taken from metadata supplied by the sample provider, not from assay-based typing. Sample metadata almost always included a de-identified subject ID, COVID-19 status, age in years and sex. Samples came from the ongoing ImmuneRACE study (first 160 participants) plus 1,254 subjects from 6 global collaborators. The material from the prospective study consisted of cDNA or gDNA derived from T cells, B-cell-depleted T cells, or PBMCs. The repertoires were released in a freely available public database intended as a resource for research on the immune response to SARS-CoV-2.

On this clone: What this receptor recognizes is not known. No much larger clone exists at a distance of one base, and base qualities are not known.

Whole blood was collected in K2EDTA tubes by collaborating institutions according to the institutions' own protocols. For TCRbeta analysis, collaborators shipped samples in one of three forms: frozen whole blood, isolated PBMCs, or DNA extracted from either of those sample types. The paper as a whole reports these results and caveats: The quantity of clinical and demographic metadata differed by source and by participant and was supplied without curation.

From the cysteine through the phenylalanine, the CDR3 covers 15 amino acids. Just CDR3 DNA is preserved here, 45 bases in frame from base 1. Trimmed from V: 4 bases; trimmed from J: 5 bases; junction bases lacking a gene match: 9. According to the germline V gene, CDR1 reads SGHRS and CDR2 reads YFSETQ. The immunoSEQ Assay, a bias-controlled multiplex PCR, was used to amplify TCRbeta CDR3 regions from genomic DNA. In the authors' own workflow: Nucleated cell counts per sample were estimated from amplification of reference gene primers within the assay. Sequence reads were collapsed and filtered to measure the absolute abundance of every unique TCRbeta CDR3 rearrangement. Productive Simpson clonality was computed per sample as the square root of Simpson's diversity index over productive rearrangements. TCRdb re-hosts the immuneACCESS table, in-frame sequences only. Its copies lack some clones; in the studies checked, an unresolved V gene accounts for under half of them, and the cause for the rest is not known. Clone size and V and J calls were adopted from that table, with D and trimming inferred from the DNA. Here the sample has roughly 88,000 clones; around 80% occur a single time. The ten largest clones capture about 17% of the sample.

Sample: peripheral blood. Rearrangement joined TRBV5-1 to TRBJ2-5, with TRBD1 identical over 9 junction bases. The TCR was taken from an elderly woman with active or convalescent COVID-19. The nucleotides read TGCGCCAGCAGCATAACAGGGGGCATAGGGGAGACCCAGTACTTC. Translated, this is CASSITGGIGETQYF.